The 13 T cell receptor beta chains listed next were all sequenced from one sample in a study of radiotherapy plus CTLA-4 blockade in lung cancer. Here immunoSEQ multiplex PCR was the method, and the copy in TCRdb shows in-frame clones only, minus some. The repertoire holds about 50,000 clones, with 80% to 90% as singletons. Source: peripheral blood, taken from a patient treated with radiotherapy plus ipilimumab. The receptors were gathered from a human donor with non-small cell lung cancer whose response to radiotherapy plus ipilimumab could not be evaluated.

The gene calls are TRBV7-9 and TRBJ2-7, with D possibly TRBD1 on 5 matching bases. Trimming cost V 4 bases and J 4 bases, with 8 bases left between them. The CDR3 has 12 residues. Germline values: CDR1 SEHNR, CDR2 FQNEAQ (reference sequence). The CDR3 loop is CASSSTGYEQYF. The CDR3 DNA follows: TGTGCCAGCAGCTCCACAGGTTACGAGCAGTACTTC.

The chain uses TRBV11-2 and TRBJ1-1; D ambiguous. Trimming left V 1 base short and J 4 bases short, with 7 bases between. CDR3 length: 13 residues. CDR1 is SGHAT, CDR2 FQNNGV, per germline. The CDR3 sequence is CASSLGQGTEAFF. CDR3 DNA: TGTGCCAGCAGCTTAGGACAAGGCACTGAAGCTTTCTTT.

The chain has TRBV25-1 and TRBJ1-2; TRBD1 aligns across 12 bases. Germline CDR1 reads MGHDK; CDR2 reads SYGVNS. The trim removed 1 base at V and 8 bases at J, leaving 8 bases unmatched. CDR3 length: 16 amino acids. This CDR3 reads CASSESYGTGGGGYTF. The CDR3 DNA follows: TGTGCCAGCAGTGAATCCTATGGGACAGGGGGCGGCGGCTACACCTTC.

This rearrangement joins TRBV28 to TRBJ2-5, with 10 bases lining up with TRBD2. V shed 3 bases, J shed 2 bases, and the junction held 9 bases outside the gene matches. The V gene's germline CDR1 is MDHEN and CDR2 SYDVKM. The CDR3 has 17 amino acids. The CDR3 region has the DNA TGTGCCAGCAGTTTCGCTTTCACTAGCGGGGAACAAGAGACCCAGTACTTC. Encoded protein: CASSFAFTSGEQETQYF.

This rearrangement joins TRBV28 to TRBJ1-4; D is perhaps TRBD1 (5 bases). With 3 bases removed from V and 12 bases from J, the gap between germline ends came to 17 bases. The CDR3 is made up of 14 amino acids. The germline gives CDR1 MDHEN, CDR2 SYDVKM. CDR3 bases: TGTGCCAGCAGTTTTCCCGGACCACAAGGGGAACTGTTTTTT. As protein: CASSFPGPQGELFF. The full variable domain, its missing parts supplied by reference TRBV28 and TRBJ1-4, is DVKVTQSSRYLVKRTGEKVFLECVQDMDHENMFWYRQDPGLGLRLIYFSYDVKMKEKGDIPEGYSVSREKKERFSLILESASTNQTSMYLCASSFPGPQGELFFGSGTQLSVL.

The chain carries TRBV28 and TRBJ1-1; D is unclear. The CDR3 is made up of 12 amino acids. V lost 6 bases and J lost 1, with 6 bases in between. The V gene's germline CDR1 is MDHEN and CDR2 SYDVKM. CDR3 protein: CASSARNTEAFF. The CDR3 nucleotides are TGTGCCAGCAGCGCTAGGAACACTGAAGCTTTCTTT.

The CDR3 spells CSVDGAGVRNEQFF. The CDR3 nucleotides read TGCAGCGTTGATGGGGCGGGAGTTCGCAATGAGCAGTTCTTC. The rearrangement joins TRBV29-1 to TRBJ2-1, with TRBD2 matching over 7 bases. Unmatched junction bases numbered 8, after V lost 3 bases and J lost 6 bases. CDR1 and CDR2 from the germline V gene are SQVTM and ANQGSEA. The CDR3 contains 14 residues.

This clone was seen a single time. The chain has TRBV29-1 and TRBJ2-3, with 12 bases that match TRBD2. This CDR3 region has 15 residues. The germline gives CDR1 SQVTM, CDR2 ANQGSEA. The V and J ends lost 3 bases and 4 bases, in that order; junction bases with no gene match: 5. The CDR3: CSVDLTSGSPDTQYF. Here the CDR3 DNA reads TGCAGCGTTGACTTGACTAGCGGGAGCCCAGATACGCAGTATTTT.

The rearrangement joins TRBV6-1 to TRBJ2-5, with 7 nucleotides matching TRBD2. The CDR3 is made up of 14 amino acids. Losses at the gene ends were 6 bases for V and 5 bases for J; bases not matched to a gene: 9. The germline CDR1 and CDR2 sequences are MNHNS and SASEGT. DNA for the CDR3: TGTGCCAGCAGGAGGGGCGGGAGCAGTGAGACCCAGTACTTC. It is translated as CASRRGGSSETQYF.

This CDR3 is CASSQDWGPTYNEQFF. CDR3 in DNA: TGCGCCAGCAGCCAAGATTGGGGGCCCACCTACAATGAGCAGTTCTTC. The genes are TRBV4-3 and TRBJ2-1; TRBD1 is a possible D gene (6 bases). V was clipped by 0 bases and J by 2 bases, with 11 bases between them. Germline V gene sequence: CDR1 LGHNA, CDR2 YSLEER. This CDR3 has 16 residues.

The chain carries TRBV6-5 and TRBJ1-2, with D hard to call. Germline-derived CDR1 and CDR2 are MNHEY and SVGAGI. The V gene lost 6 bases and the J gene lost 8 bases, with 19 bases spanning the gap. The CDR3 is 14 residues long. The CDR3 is CASSRIPGAGGYTF. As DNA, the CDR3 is TGTGCCAGCAGCCGGATTCCGGGAGCAGGCGGCTACACCTTC.

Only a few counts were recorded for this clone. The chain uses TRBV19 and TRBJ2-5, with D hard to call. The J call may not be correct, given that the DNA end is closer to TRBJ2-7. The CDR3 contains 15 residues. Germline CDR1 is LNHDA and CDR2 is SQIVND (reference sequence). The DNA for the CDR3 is TGTGCCAGTAGTATAAGCGAAACGCCTTGGAACGAGCAGTACTTC. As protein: CASSISETPWNEQYF.

CDR3 loop: CATSRDRLMNTEAFF. CDR3 nucleotide sequence: TGTGCCACCAGCAGAGATCGACTGATGAACACTGAAGCTTTCTTT. The chain recombines TRBV15 with TRBJ1-1; D unclear. Germline CDR1 reads LNHNV; CDR2 reads YYDKDF (reference sequence). The CDR3 covers 15 residues. V was shortened by 0 bases and J by 0 bases, with 8 bases between the two germline ends.